A single sample gave rise to the 25 T cell receptor beta chains below, sequenced in a study of patients and donors after allogeneic stem cell transplantation. TCRdb called the RT-PCR reads again in MiXCR, with one record for every CDR3 protein. Of about 110,000 distinct CDR3 sequences detected, around 35% appear once; the ten largest clones hold around 25%. The sequencing input was blood, either unsorted or a sorted T cell fraction (not recorded which). All receptors come from a human donor who was either an allogeneic HSCT recipient or a stem cell or donor lymphocyte infusion donor (not recorded which). It is not recorded whose cells these are; they may come from a transplant donor.

In its sample, this clonotype was seen a few times. V usage is TRBV12-3 or TRBV12-4 and J usage is TRBJ1-1; D perhaps matches TRBD1 (5 bases). There are 14 residues in the CDR3. V lost 8 bases and J 6 bases, leaving 19 bases between the germline ends. CDR3: CASGPLGRTSEAFF. In DNA form, the CDR3 reads TGTGCCAGCGGACCTCTGGGGCGGACCTCTGAAGCTTTCTTT.

This rearrangement joins TRBV24-1 to TRBJ2-5; D is undetermined. The V end was cut by 1 base, the J end by 2 bases, with 16 bases between. CDR3 size: 17 residues. CDR1 and CDR2 (germline): KGHDR, SFDVKD. CDR3 DNA: TGTGCCACCAGTGATTTCGGGCGAAAAGGCCATCAAGAGACCCAGTACTTC. Translation: CATSDFGRKGHQETQYF.

CDR3 sequence: CASSPREASTGELFF. DNA for the CDR3: TGTGCCAGCTCACCCAGGGAAGCGAGCACCGGGGAGCTGTTTTTT. The V and J genes are TRBV18 and TRBJ2-2, with D possibly being TRBD1 (5 bases). This CDR3 is built from 15 residues. The V gene's germline CDR1 is KGHSH and CDR2 LQKENI. Between the trimmed V and J ends, which lost 3 bases and 4 bases, there was a span of 12 bases.

This clonotype has just one count. V usage is TRBV18 and J usage is TRBJ2-5; D remains ambiguous. V lost 2 bases, J lost 5 bases, and 9 bases lay in between. Germline V gene data show CDR1 as KGHSH and CDR2 as LQKENI. There are 13 residues in the CDR3. The DNA of the CDR3 is TGTGCCAGCTCACCAATTGGCTGGGAGACCCAGTACTTC. This sequence encodes CASSPIGWETQYF.

The chain has TRBV6-2 or TRBV6-3 and TRBJ1-1, with TRBD1 as a possible D gene (5 bases). Germline-derived CDR1 and CDR2 are MNHEY and SVGEGT. CDR3 length: 14 residues. The V end was cut by 6 bases, the J end by 1 base, with 12 bases between. The CDR3 DNA follows: TGTGCCAGCAGGCGCTCCGGGGCGAACACTGAAGCTTTCTTT. Residues: CASRRSGANTEAFF.

The chain combines TRBV4-3 with TRBJ1-6, with a weak D call TRBD1 (5 bases). Between the trimmed V and J ends, which lost 3 bases and 10 bases, there was a span of 13 bases. The CDR3 is 14 residues long. The V gene's germline CDR1 is LGHNA and CDR2 YSLEER. The CDR3 nucleotides are TGCGCCAGCAGCCACCTGGGGCTGGGATCACCCCTCCACTTT. Amino acid sequence: CASSHLGLGSPLHF.

The genes are TRBV6-1 and TRBJ1-1; D is unclear. The CDR3 runs 13 residues. V was cut by 1 base and J by 6 bases, with 9 bases left in between. CDR1 MNHNS and CDR2 SASEGT come from the germline V gene. The CDR3 bases are TGTGCCAGCAGTGAAGGGCGCGGGGCTGAAGCTTTCTTT. Amino acid sequence: CASSEGRGAEAFF.

Written as DNA, the CDR3 is TGTGCCAGCAGTTTTAAGCGCCCCCAAGAGACCCAGTACTTC. It is translated as CASSFKRPQETQYF. The gene calls are TRBV28 and TRBJ2-5; D is undetermined. V was clipped by 3 bases and J by 1 base, with 9 bases between them. This CDR3 comprises 14 residues. From germline, CDR1 is MDHEN and CDR2 SYDVKM.

In nucleotides, the CDR3 is TGTGCCAGCAGCCCCGTATTAAGCGGGTGGGCAGATACGCAGTATTTT. Translating gives CASSPVLSGWADTQYF. The chain recombines TRBV9 with TRBJ2-3; TRBD2 is a possible D gene (6 bases). This CDR3 is built from 16 residues. From germline, CDR1 is SGDLS and CDR2 YYNGEE. V was clipped by 4 bases and J by 4 bases, with 19 bases between them.

There are a few counts of this clonotype. The V and J genes are TRBV12-3 or TRBV12-4 and TRBJ1-5; possible D gene TRBD1, 6 bases. The CDR3 consists of 12 residues. V dropped 5 bases and J dropped 8 bases, with 10 bases sitting between them. The CDR3 nucleotides are TGTGCCAGCAGTCCAGGGGCCAAGCCCCAGCATTTT. As protein: CASSPGAKPQHF.

This clonotype came up a few times. The genes are TRBV9 and TRBJ2-2, with 11 bases identical to TRBD2. J was trimmed by 7 bases and V by 2 bases; bases with no gene match: 7. The CDR3 runs to 16 residues. Per the germline V gene, CDR1 is SGDLS and CDR2 is YYNGEE. The DNA of the CDR3 is TGTGCCAGCAGCGTGGGACTAGCGGCCCAGAGCGGGGAGCTGTTTTTT. This codes for CASSVGLAAQSGELFF.

The V and J genes are TRBV9 and TRBJ2-1, with 13 bases that match TRBD2. CDR3 size: 15 residues. Germline values: CDR1 SGDLS, CDR2 YYNGEE. V lost 7 bases to trimming and J lost 4 bases; unmatched junction nucleotides: 5. The CDR3 bases are TGTGCCAGCGGTCCGGGACTAGCGGGATACAATGAGCAGTTCTTC. This codes for CASGPGLAGYNEQFF.

The CDR3 DNA is TGCAGCGTGGCCGGGACCTCAACCTACGAGCAGTACTTC. Its protein product is CSVAGTSTYEQYF. This chain uses TRBV29-1 with TRBJ2-7, with D perhaps being TRBD1 or TRBD2 (5 bases each). The CDR3 spans 13 residues. CDR1 and CDR2 (germline): SQVTM, ANQGSEA. V shed 6 bases and J shed 2 bases, with 14 bases lying between them.

This clonotype was counted between two and nine times. This rearrangement joins TRBV29-1 to TRBJ2-1; 14 bases align to TRBD2. The CDR3 is 14 residues long. Germline V gene sequence: CDR1 SQVTM, CDR2 ANQGSEA. J gave up 10 bases and V 4 bases, and 6 bases lay outside the gene matches. The CDR3: CSVGGLAGAGEQFF. In DNA form, the CDR3 reads TGCAGCGTTGGGGGACTAGCGGGAGCCGGGGAGCAGTTCTTC.

This chain connects TRBV18 to TRBJ2-5; D is perhaps TRBD2 (5 bases). V was trimmed by 1 base and J by 2 bases, leaving 14 bases between them. Germline V CDR1 and CDR2: KGHSH, LQKENI. The CDR3 covers 16 residues. CDR3 nucleotide sequence: TGTGCCAGCTCACCACAGATTCTAGCAGGACAAGAGACCCAGTACTTC. It translates to CASSPQILAGQETQYF.

In its sample, this clonotype was seen a few times. The chain uses TRBV20-1 and TRBJ2-1; 8 bases fit TRBD2. Germline lookup yields CDR1 DFQATT and CDR2 SNEGSKA (reference sequence). The junction had 9 bases not matched to a gene; V was cut back by 5 bases and J by 0 bases. There are 16 residues in the CDR3. The CDR3 DNA reads as TGCAGTGCTCCGCGGGCGGGAGGAACCTCCTACAATGAGCAGTTCTTC. Its translation: CSAPRAGGTSYNEQFF.

The rearrangement uses TRBV20-1 and TRBJ2-4, with no clear D. This CDR3 region has 13 residues. Trimming shortened V by 3 bases and J by 4 bases, and 10 bases separated the two germline ends. The germline gives CDR1 DFQATT, CDR2 SNEGSKA (reference sequence). The CDR3 loop is CSARDHRKNIQYF. CDR3 bases: TGCAGTGCTAGGGACCACCGAAAAAACATTCAGTACTTC.

The V call is TRBV6-6, the J call TRBJ1-5; D gene unclear. Germline V gives CDR1 MNHNY, CDR2 SVGAGI (reference sequence). The CDR3 length is 13 residues. The V end lost 5 bases, the J end lost 5 bases, and 10 bases lay between the germline ends. The CDR3 sequence: CASSTTWDQPQHF. The CDR3 bases are TGTGCCAGCAGTACGACATGGGATCAGCCCCAGCATTTT.

The J gene is TRBJ1-6, the V gene TRBV20-1; maybe TRBD1 (5 bases). V lost 4 bases and J 9 bases, leaving 16 bases between the germline ends. The CDR3 sequence is 14 residues long. Germline V gene sequence: CDR1 DFQATT, CDR2 SNEGSKA (reference sequence). CDR3 in amino acids: CSAIQGEGSSPLHF. The CDR3 nucleotides read TGCAGTGCTATCCAGGGAGAAGGAAGTTCACCCCTCCACTTT.

This chain joins TRBV6-5 and TRBJ1-2; a possible D gene is TRBD1 (6 bases). The V gene lost 5 bases and the J gene lost 3 bases, with 10 bases spanning the gap. Germline V gene data show CDR1 as MNHEY and CDR2 as SVGAGI. The length of the CDR3 is 13 residues. CDR3 bases: TGTGCCAGCAGTCCCCGACAGGACTATGGCTACACCTTC. This sequence encodes CASSPRQDYGYTF.

In nucleotides, the CDR3 is TGCGCCAGCAGCCGAGGTAGGGAGGATCAGCCCCAGCATTTT. This codes for CASSRGREDQPQHF. V usage is TRBV4-3 and J usage is TRBJ1-5; D gene ambiguous. This CDR3 comprises 14 residues. V was shortened by 4 bases and J by 5 bases, with 12 bases between the two germline ends. The germline CDR1 and CDR2 sequences are LGHNA and YSLEER.

This clonotype has more than one count but fewer than ten. V is TRBV5-5 and J is TRBJ1-4; 7 bases are shared with TRBD1. The germline CDR1 and CDR2 sequences are SGHKS and YYEKEE (reference sequence). The V gene end was trimmed by 6 bases and the J gene end by 0 bases; junction bases not matched to a gene: 11. This CDR3 is 17 amino acids long. This CDR3 is CASNQRQGLATNEKLFF. The CDR3 bases are TGTGCCAGCAACCAGAGACAGGGTCTTGCAACTAATGAAAAACTGTTTTTT.

CDR3 loop: CASRNSHPGYNEQFF. DNA for the CDR3: TGTGCCAGCAGGAATAGCCATCCAGGGTACAATGAGCAGTTCTTC. V and J are TRBV6-5 and TRBJ2-1, with a tentative D call TRBD1 (5 bases). The CDR3 covers 15 residues. Germline V lookup: CDR1 MNHEY, CDR2 SVGAGI. V lost 6 bases and J 4 bases, leaving 16 bases between the germline ends.

This clonotype was detected ten times or more. The CDR3 is CAIRGQVDYNEQFF. CDR3 sequence (DNA): TGTGCCATCAGAGGACAGGTCGACTACAATGAGCAGTTCTTC. The rearrangement links TRBV10-3 to TRBJ2-1; 7 nucleotides match TRBD1. The CDR3 has 14 residues. The V and J ends lost 6 bases and 3 bases, in that order; junction bases with no gene match: 5. Germline CDR1 ENHRY, CDR2 SYGVKD.

This clonotype was observed a handful of times. This chain joins TRBV7-9 and TRBJ1-2; D might be TRBD1 (6 bases). The CDR3 covers 15 residues. V gave up 2 bases and J gave up 8 bases, with 18 bases separating them. Germline CDR1 reads SEHNR; CDR2 reads FQNEAQ (reference sequence). The CDR3 nucleotides read TGTGCCAGCAGCTTAAAGGGGGGGGCAGGCCACGGCTACACCTTC. Its protein product is CASSLKGGAGHGYTF. Looking up the rest from reference TRBV7-9 and TRBJ1-2 gives the full variable domain: DTGVSQNPRHKITKRGQNVTFRCDPISEHNRLYWYRQTLGQGPEFLTYFQNEAQLEKSRLLSDRFSAERPKGSFSTLEIQRTEQGDSAMYLCASSLKGGAGHGYTFGSGTRLTVV.